This T cell receptor (beta chain) was identified in a study of breast tumors, draining lymph nodes, adjacent tissues. The CDR3 is 19 amino acids. V shed 3 bases and J shed 0 bases, with 21 bases lying between them. Germline CDR1 is SGHAT and CDR2 is FQDESV (reference sequence). TCRdb reprocessed the multiplex PCR reads with MiXCR, giving one entry per CDR3 protein. In the table there are around 190,000 distinct CDR3 sequences, around a third of which are singletons. This clonotype was seen a handful of times. Its target is not known. Breast cancer patients provided tissue from their axillary draining lymph nodes. Study outcomes and limitations: Findings are consistent with lymph node origin and intratumoral expansion of most tumor T cells. Luminal-like breast cancer showed significantly greater tumor-nontumor repertoire similarity than basal-like breast cancer did. Tumor TCR diversity was below lymph nodes but above nontumor tissue. Tumor T cell lymph node origin was a supported hypothesis, not proven.

Sequencing was done on a sample of axillary lymph node tissue. This TCR came from a female donor with breast cancer. Some clones in this sample may be carry-over from other donors' samples. The chain carries TRBV11-1 and TRBJ2-1, with D possibly TRBD2 on 6 matching bases. In DNA, the CDR3 is TGTGCCAGCAGCTTGGGGTTAGCGGCCATTTCCCACTCCTACAATGAGCAGTTCTTC. It specifies CASSLGLAAISHSYNEQFF.